The clone carrying this TCR beta chain was observed at least ten times. TCRdb redid the calling of the RT-PCR reads with MiXCR, one entry per CDR3 protein. Here the sample spans hundreds of thousands of distinct CDR3 sequences, about 14% being singletons. Germline CDR1 SGHTS, CDR2 YDEGEE. The CDR3 sequence is 15 residues long. The V gene lost 5 bases and the J gene lost 1 base, with 16 bases spanning the gap. This TCR was recovered from a female donor in good health, serving as a healthy control. The specimen sequenced was memory CD4+ T cells from blood. V usage is TRBV5-8 and J usage is TRBJ2-7, with D possibly TRBD1 on 6 matching bases. DNA for the CDR3: TGTGCCAGCAGTACCTACCGGACAGTATCCTACGAGCAGTACTTC. Encoded protein: CASSTYRTVSYEQYF.